The source of this T cell receptor (beta chain) is a study of blood T cell repertoires in COVID-19. Profiled with immunoSEQ multiplex PCR; TCRdb holds only in-frame clones, not every one. The data hold 250,000 to 400,000 clones, with more than 90% observed a single time. What was sequenced was PBMCs or T cells enriched from blood (not recorded which). This sequence was found in a man aged 55 to 70 who had recovered from COVID-19.

CDR3 nucleotides: TGTGCCAGCAGCCAACCGGGACAGGGAACCTACGAGCAGTACTTC. Translated, it gives CASSQPGQGTYEQYF. The chain links TRBV14 to TRBJ2-7; 9 bases match TRBD1. The germline gives CDR1 SGHDN, CDR2 FVKESK. V lost 2 bases to trimming and J lost 2 bases; unmatched junction nucleotides: 4. The CDR3 consists of 15 residues.